This TCR beta chain is from a study of human T cells and chemical hapten exposure. This clonotype was found many times. Noted time point: patch test 2, 6 weeks after DPC sensitization. Treatment of the sample: therapeutic diphenylcyclopropenone sensitization with weekly scalp DPC. TCRdb recomputed calls from the RACE reads with MiXCR, one row per CDR3 protein. Altogether 360,000 or so distinct CDR3 sequences are present, 6% to 7% being singletons, with the ten largest covering more than 5.5%. Sequenced here: whole blood, sampled in connection with sensitization to the hapten diphenylcyclopropenone (DPC). The TCR originated in a woman aged 18-29 years with alopecia areata. Some clones in this sample may be carry-over from other donors' samples.

In DNA, the CDR3 is TGTGCCAGCAGCCCAGGGGGGCTGGGCGGGGAGCTGTTTTTT. Translated, it gives CASSPGGLGGELFF. The chain employs TRBV9 and TRBJ2-2; D is perhaps TRBD1 (7 bases). The CDR3 totals 14 residues. Germline loops: CDR1 SGDLS, CDR2 YYNGEE. The V and J ends lost 4 bases and 7 bases respectively, with 14 bases between them.